Listed below are T cell receptor beta chains from one sample, sequenced in a study of T cells after yellow fever vaccination. TCRdb reprocessed the 5' RACE reads via MiXCR and lists one record per CDR3 protein. The table records some 300,000 distinct CDR3 sequences, approximately 8% of them present only once. The sample in question was PBMCs, obtained more than 40 days after the first yellow fever vaccination. These receptors all come from a young man who received the YFV17D yellow fever vaccine. Both conserved end residues are part of each CDR3. A D gene is named only where the DNA matches it firmly. The size field is filled for only some rows; it gives once, few, many or a size class.

D: NA; J: TRBJ2-3; V: TRBV10-3; size: NA; DNA: TGTGCCATCAGTGAGTCGGGAATGGCAGATACGCAGTATTTT; CDR3: CAISESGMADTQYF
D: NA; J: TRBJ2-1; V: TRBV5-1; size: few; DNA: TGCGCCAGCGCTCCGAGAAGTTCTGAGTACAATGAGCAGTTCTTC; CDR3: CASAPRSSEYNEQFF
D: NA; J: TRBJ1-1; V: TRBV28; size: few; DNA: TGTGCCAGCAGTTCAGCAAGCTCCATGAACACTGAAGCTTTCTTT; CDR3: CASSSASSMNTEAFF
D: NA; J: TRBJ2-7; V: TRBV5-1; size: NA; DNA: TGCGCCAGCAGCGGGGGCAGCACCTACGAGCAGTACTTC; CDR3: CASSGGSTYEQYF
D: TRBD1; J: TRBJ2-1; V: TRBV7-2; size: NA; DNA: TGTGCCAGCAGCTTAGCAGGGACAGGGGGCGAGCAGTTCTTC; CDR3: CASSLAGTGGEQFF
D: NA; J: TRBJ2-4; V: TRBV9; size: few; DNA: TGTGCCAGCAGCCCCGCGGCAGGACAAAACATTCAGTACTTC; CDR3: CASSPAAGQNIQYF
D: NA; J: TRBJ1-2; V: TRBV5-4; size: NA; DNA: TGTGCCAGCAGCTTTCCAGGGCGACCTTCGGGCTACACCTTC; CDR3: CASSFPGRPSGYTF
D: NA; J: TRBJ1-1; V: TRBV6-6; size: NA; DNA: TGTGCCAGCAGTTACCCGACCGGGAGGGGAGCTTTCTTT; CDR3: CASSYPTGRGAFF
D: NA; J: TRBJ1-6; V: TRBV25-1; size: many; DNA: TGTGCCAGCAGTGGCCCAGGGAGCTCCTATAATTCACCCCTCCACTTT; CDR3: CASSGPGSSYNSPLHF
D: NA; J: TRBJ2-1; V: TRBV5-1; size: few; DNA: TGCGCCAGCAGCTTAGTCCCGCTCCAGCCTACTACTGAGCAGTTCTTC; CDR3: CASSLVPLQPTTEQFF
D: TRBD2; J: TRBJ2-1; V: TRBV4-3; size: many; DNA: TGCGCCAGCAGCCAGCCTAGCGGGGGAATCAATGAGCAGTTCTTC; CDR3: CASSQPSGGINEQFF
D: NA; J: TRBJ2-3; V: TRBV29-1; size: few; DNA: TGCAGCGCTGTGGTAGGGGTCAACACAGATACGCAGTATTTT; CDR3: CSAVVGVNTDTQYF
D: NA; J: TRBJ1-6; V: TRBV7-2; size: few; DNA: TGTGCCAGCAGCTCCTATCGGGAGGTGTCCCTCCACTTT; CDR3: CASSSYREVSLHF
D: NA; J: TRBJ2-1; V: TRBV24-1; size: few; DNA: TGTGCCACAAAAAGGGGCCATGAGCAGTTCTTC; CDR3: CATKRGHEQFF
D: NA; J: TRBJ1-4; V: TRBV5-1; size: NA; DNA: TGCGCCAGCAGCTTGGCAGGGTTGCGTGAAAAACTGTTTTTT; CDR3: CASSLAGLREKLFF
D: TRBD2; J: TRBJ2-2; V: TRBV5-1; size: few; DNA: TGCGCCAGCAGCTTGTCGGGACTAGTCGTCACCGGGGAGCTGTTTTTT; CDR3: CASSLSGLVVTGELFF
D: NA; J: TRBJ2-3; V: TRBV9; size: few; DNA: TGTGCCAGCGGGGCTACCTCTAGCACAGATACGCAGTATTTT; CDR3: CASGATSSTDTQYF
D: TRBD1; J: TRBJ2-5; V: TRBV5-6; size: few; DNA: TGTGCCAGCAGCGCTGGGACAGGGGGAGGGGAGACCCAGTACTTC; CDR3: CASSAGTGGGETQYF
D: NA; J: TRBJ2-1; V: TRBV6-5; size: many; DNA: TGTGCCAGCAGGGCGGGGAATGAGCAGTTCTTC; CDR3: CASRAGNEQFF
D: NA; J: TRBJ1-2; V: TRBV12-3/TRBV12-4; size: NA; DNA: TGTGCCAGCAGTTTTAGCGTTGGCTACACCTTC; CDR3: CASSFSVGYTF
D: NA; J: TRBJ2-1; V: TRBV5-4; size: many; DNA: TGTGCCAGCAGCTTTACGGAATACAATGAGCAGTTCTTC; CDR3: CASSFTEYNEQFF
D: NA; J: TRBJ2-3; V: TRBV5-5; size: few; DNA: TGTGCCAGCAGCTTAGGTGGCTGGGGGTCCACAGATACGCAGTATTTT; CDR3: CASSLGGWGSTDTQYF
D: TRBD2; J: TRBJ2-1; V: TRBV12-3/TRBV12-4; size: NA; DNA: TGTGCCAGCAGTTTTAGGCTAGCGGGGGGTCACTCCTACAATGAGCAGTTCTTC; CDR3: CASSFRLAGGHSYNEQFF
D: NA; J: TRBJ2-1; V: TRBV29-1; size: NA; DNA: TGCAGCGTAGGCAACAATGAGCAGTTCTTC; CDR3: CSVGNNEQFF
D: NA; J: TRBJ1-6; V: TRBV27; size: many; DNA: TGTGCCAGCCGTCCGGGCATGGATAATTCACCCCTCCACTTT; CDR3: CASRPGMDNSPLHF